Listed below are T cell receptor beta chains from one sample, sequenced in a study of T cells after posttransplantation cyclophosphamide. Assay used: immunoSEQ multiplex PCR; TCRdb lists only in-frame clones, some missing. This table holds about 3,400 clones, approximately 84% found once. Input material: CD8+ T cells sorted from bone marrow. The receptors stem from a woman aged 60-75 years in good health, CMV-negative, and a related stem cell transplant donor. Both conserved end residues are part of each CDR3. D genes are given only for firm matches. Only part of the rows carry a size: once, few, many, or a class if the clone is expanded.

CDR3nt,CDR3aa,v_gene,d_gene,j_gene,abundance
TGTGCCAGCAGCGTAGCGGGAGGGGTCAGGGGACAGAACACTGAAGCTTTCTTT,CASSVAGGVRGQNTEAFF,TRBV9,NA,TRBJ1-1,NA
TGCAGCGTCCCCGACACCACTAACTATGGCTACACCTTC,CSVPDTTNYGYTF,TRBV29-1,NA,TRBJ1-2,once
TGTGCCAGCTCCTTAAATCCTTTTTATGGCTACACCTTC,CASSLNPFYGYTF,TRBV25-1,NA,TRBJ1-2,NA
TGTGCCAGCAGCTTGGGAGGGGGTTCGGCCAAAAACATTCAGTACTTC,CASSLGGGSAKNIQYF,TRBV5-6,NA,TRBJ2-4,NA
TGTGCCAGCAGCCAAGGACAGCCCGGGAAGACCCAGTACTTC,CASSQGQPGKTQYF,TRBV6-1,NA,TRBJ2-5,once
TGTGCCAGCAGGTTAGAGAGGACAGATACGCAGTATTTT,CASRLERTDTQYF,TRBV2,NA,TRBJ2-3,NA
TGTGCCATCAGTGATACTAGCGGGGTCTACAATGAGCAGTTCTTC,CAISDTSGVYNEQFF,TRBV10-3,TRBD2,TRBJ2-1,NA
TGTGCCAGCAGTTTACGGGGGGCGGGGGGAGCTTTCTTT,CASSLRGAGGAFF,TRBV28,NA,TRBJ1-1,NA
TGTGCCAGCAGCGGGACAGGGTCGGGGGATCAGCCCCAGCATTTT,CASSGTGSGDQPQHF,TRBV7-8,TRBD1,TRBJ1-5,NA
TGTGCCAGCTACGGGATCTTGGACTATAATTCACCCCTCCACTTT,CASYGILDYNSPLHF,TRBV2,NA,TRBJ1-6,once